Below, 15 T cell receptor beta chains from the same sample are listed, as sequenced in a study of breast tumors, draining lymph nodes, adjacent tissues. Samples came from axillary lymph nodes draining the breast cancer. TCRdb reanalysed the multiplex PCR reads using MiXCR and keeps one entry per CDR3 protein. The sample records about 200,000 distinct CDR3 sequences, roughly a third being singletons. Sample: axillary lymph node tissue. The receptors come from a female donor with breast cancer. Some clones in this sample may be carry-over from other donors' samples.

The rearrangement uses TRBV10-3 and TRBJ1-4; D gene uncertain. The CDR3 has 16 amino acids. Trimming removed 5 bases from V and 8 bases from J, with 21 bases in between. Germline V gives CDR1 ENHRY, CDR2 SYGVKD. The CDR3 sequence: CAISFGPGPRGEKLFF. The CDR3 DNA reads TGTGCCATCAGTTTTGGACCGGGCCCCCGAGGAGAAAAACTGTTTTTT.

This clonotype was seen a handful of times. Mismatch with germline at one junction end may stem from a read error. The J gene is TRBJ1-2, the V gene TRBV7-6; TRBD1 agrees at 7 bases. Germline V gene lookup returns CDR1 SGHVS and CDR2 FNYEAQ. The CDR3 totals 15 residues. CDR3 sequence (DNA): TGTGCCAGCAGCTTCCGGGACAGCATTGAGTATGGCTACCCCTTC. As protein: CASSFRDSIEYGYPF.

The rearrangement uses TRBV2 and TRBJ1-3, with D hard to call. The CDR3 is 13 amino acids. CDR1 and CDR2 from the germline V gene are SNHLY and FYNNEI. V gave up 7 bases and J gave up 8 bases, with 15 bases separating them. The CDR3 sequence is CASTRELADTIYF. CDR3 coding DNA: TGTGCCAGCACCCGAGAACTAGCGGACACCATATATTTT.

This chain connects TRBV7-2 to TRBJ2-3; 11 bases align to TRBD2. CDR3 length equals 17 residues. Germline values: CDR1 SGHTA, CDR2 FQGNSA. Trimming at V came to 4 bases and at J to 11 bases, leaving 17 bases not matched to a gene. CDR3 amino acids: CASSYGLAGDTYNEQYF. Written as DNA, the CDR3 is TGTGCCAGCAGCTACGGACTAGCGGGTGACACTTACAATGAGCAGTATTTT.

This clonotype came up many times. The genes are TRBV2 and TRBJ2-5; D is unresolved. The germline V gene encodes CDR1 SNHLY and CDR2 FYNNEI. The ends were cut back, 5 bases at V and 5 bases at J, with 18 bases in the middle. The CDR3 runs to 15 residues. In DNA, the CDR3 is TGTGCCAGCAGTCTAGTGGCAAGCCGTGGGGAGACCCAGTACTTC. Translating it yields CASSLVASRGETQYF.

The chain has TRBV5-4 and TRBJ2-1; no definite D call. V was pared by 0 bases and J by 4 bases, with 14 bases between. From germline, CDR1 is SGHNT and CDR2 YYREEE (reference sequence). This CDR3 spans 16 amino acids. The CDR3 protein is CASSLAPSFLYNEQFF. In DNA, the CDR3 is TGTGCCAGCAGCTTGGCTCCATCATTCCTATACAATGAGCAGTTCTTC.

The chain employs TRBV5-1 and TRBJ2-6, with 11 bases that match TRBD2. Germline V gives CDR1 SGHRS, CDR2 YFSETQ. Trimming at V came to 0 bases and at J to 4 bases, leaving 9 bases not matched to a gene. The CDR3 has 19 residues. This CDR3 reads CASSLGGLAANTGANVLTF. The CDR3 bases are TGCGCCAGCAGCTTGGGGGGACTAGCGGCGAACACCGGGGCCAACGTCCTGACTTTC.

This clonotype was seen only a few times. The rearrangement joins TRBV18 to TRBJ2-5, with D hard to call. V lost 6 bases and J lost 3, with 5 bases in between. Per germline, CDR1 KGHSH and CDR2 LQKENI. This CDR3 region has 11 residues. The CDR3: CASSYKETQYF. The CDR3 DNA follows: TGTGCCAGCTCTTATAAAGAGACCCAGTACTTC.

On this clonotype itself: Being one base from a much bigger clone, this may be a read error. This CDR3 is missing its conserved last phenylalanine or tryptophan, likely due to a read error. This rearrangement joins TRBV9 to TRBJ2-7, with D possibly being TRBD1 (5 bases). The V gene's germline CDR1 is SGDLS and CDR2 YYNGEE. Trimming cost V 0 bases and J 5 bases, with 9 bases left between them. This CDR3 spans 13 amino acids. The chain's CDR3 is CASSVGTQDEQYS. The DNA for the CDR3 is TGTGCCAGCAGCGTAGGCACACAGGACGAGCAGTACTCC.

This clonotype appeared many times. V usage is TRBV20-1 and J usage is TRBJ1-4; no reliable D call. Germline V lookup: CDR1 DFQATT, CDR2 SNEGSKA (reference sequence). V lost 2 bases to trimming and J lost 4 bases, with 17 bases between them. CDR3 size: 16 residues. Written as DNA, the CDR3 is TGCAGTGCTAGAAAGGTCTCTGGCAAGGGTAATGAAAAACTGTTTTTT. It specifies CSARKVSGKGNEKLFF.

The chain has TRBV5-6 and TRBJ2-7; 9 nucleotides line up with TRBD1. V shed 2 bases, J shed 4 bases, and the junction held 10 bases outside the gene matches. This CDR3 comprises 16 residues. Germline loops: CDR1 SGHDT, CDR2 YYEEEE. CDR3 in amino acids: CASSFGGGTGRYEQYF. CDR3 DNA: TGTGCCAGCAGCTTTGGGGGAGGGACAGGGAGGTACGAGCAGTACTTC.

CDR3 coding DNA: TGTGCCACCAGCAGATCCCCCGGGACAGGGCGCGAGCAGTACTTC. Translating gives CATSRSPGTGREQYF. The V gene is TRBV15, the J gene TRBJ2-7, with 9 bases that match TRBD1. The CDR3 covers 15 residues. Germline CDR1 and CDR2: LNHNV and YYDKDF (reference sequence). After removal of 2 bases from V and 6 bases from J, the junction contained 8 bases not matched to a gene.

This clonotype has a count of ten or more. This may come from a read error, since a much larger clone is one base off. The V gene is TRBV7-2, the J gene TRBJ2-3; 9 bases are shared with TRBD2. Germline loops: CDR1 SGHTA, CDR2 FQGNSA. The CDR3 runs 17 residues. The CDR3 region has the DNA TGTGCCAGCAGCTTAGGCTCCCTAGCGGGGATCACAGATCCGCAGTATTTT. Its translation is CASSLGSLAGITDPQYF.

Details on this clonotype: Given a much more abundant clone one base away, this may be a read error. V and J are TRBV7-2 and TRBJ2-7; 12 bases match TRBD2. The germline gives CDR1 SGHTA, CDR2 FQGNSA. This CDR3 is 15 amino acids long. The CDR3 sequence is CASSSSGRAGYEQHF. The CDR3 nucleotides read TGTGCCAGCAGCTCTAGCGGGAGGGCCGGATACGAGCAGCACTTC.

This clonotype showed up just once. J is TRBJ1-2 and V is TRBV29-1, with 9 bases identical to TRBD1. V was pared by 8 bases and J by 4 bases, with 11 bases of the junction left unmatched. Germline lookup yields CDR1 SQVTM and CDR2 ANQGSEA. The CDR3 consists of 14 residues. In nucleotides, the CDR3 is TGCAGCCAAGCGGGACAGGGAGGGAGCTATGGCTACACCTTC. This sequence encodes CSQAGQGGSYGYTF. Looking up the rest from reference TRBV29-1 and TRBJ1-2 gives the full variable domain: SAVISQKPSRDICQRGTSLTIQCQVDSQVTMMFWYRQQPGQSLTLIATANQGSEATYESGFVIDKFPISRPNLTFSTLTVSNMSPEDSSIYLCSQAGQGGSYGYTFGSGTRLTVV.